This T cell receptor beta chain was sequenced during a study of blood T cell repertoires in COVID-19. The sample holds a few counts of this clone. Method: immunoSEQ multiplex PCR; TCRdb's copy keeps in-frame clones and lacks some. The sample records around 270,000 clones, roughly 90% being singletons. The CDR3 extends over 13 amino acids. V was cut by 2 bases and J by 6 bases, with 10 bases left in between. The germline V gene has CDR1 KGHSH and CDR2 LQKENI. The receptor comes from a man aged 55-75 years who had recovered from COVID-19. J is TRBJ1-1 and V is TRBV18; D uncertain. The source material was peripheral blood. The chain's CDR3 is CASSPASQPEAFF. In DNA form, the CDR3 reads TGTGCCAGCTCACCAGCGTCGCAACCTGAAGCTTTCTTT.